This T cell receptor beta chain was sequenced for a study of T cell responses to AZD1222 COVID-19 vaccine. Libraries were prepared by immunoSEQ multiplex PCR; TCRdb keeps only in-frame clonotypes and omits some of them. The table has more than 75,000 clones, 83% seen once. The J segment lost 7 bases and the V segment lost 0 bases, leaving 5 bases of the junction unmatched. This CDR3 has 14 residues. Germline CDR1 reads SGHNT; CDR2 reads YYREEE (reference sequence). The sample consisted of peripheral blood, taken 28 days after the second AZD1222 dose. V usage is TRBV5-4 and J usage is TRBJ1-2; 8 bases map to TRBD1. The clonotype originates from an adult who received the AZD1222 COVID-19 vaccine. DNA of the CDR3: TGTGCCAGCAGCTTGGTTCGGACAGGGACTGGCTACACCTTC. It yields the protein CASSLVRTGTGYTF.